This T cell receptor beta chain originates from a study of graft-versus-host responses after intestinal transplantation. Background on the study: Transplants were multivisceral, liver-intestinal, or isolated intestinal. For approximately 3 years after anti-thymocyte globulin induction, all recipients took tacrolimus and steroids.

The study, taken as a whole, reports: Subjects displaying graft-donor T cell macrochimerism possessed elevated graft-versus-host to host-versus-graft clonal ratios inside allografts. Peak GvH clone levels in circulation were associated with early post-transplant HvG declines.

Per germline, CDR1 SGHAT and CDR2 FQNNGV. The CDR3 contains 15 residues. Deletions cut 5 bases from V and 2 bases from J, with 16 bases between. Regarding this clone: Its antigen is as yet unknown.

Here immunoSEQ multiplex PCR was the method, and the copy in TCRdb shows in-frame clones only, minus some. Counted here are roughly 93,000 clones, 92% occurring once; the ten biggest clones make up about 0.4%. The chain carries TRBV11-2 and TRBJ2-7, with D hard to call. The sequenced sample was unstimulated CD8+ T cells sorted from spleen or lymph node cells, obtained before transplant. This TCR was recovered from a human donor who was the organ donor for an intestinal transplant. This CDR3 reads CASSQVYPSPYEQYF. The CDR3 DNA reads TGTGCCAGCAGCCAGGTTTACCCGTCCCCCTACGAGCAGTACTTC.